A selection of T cell receptor beta chains follows, all from one sample in a study of neurological immune-mediated disorders. From the 5' RACE reads, TCRdb called clonotypes with MiXCR, one entry per CDR3 protein. Here the sample spans under 80,000 distinct CDR3 sequences, roughly an eighth being singletons. Sequencing input: PBMCs. These TCRs come from a woman aged 45-65 years in good health. Both conserved end residues are part of each CDR3. A D gene is named only where the DNA matches it firmly.

D gene	V gene	CDR3 protein
.	TRBV20-1	CSARRQGRSSYEQYF
.	TRBV7-8	CVSSQKRQRPEASF
.	TRBV9	CASSPLVSGANVLTF
.	TRBV5-5	CASSLAGQGTNIYF
.	TRBV15	CATSRDPANTEAFF
TRBD2	TRBV24-1	CATSEGTSRNEQYF
.	TRBV28	CASSLLWETQYF
.	TRBV5-1	CASSLLSGNSYEQYF
.	TRBV20-1	CSATTGGLEETQYF
.	TRBV12-3/TRBV12-4	CASSGIRDGFYEQYF
.	TRBV20-1	CSARGGTTSYYTEAFF
TRBD1	TRBV29-1	CSVRVQGTEKLFF